The present T cell receptor (beta chain) was sequenced within a study of HIV-infected patients and healthy controls. TCRdb called the 5' RACE reads again in MiXCR, with one record for every CDR3 protein. In the table there are almost 65,000 distinct CDR3 sequences, about a fifth of which are singletons. This clonotype was recorded a few times. The CDR3 sequence is 13 residues long. Germline loops: CDR1 SGHVS, CDR2 FQNEAQ. V lost 4 bases to trimming and J lost 6 bases; unmatched junction nucleotides: 2. V and J are TRBV7-8 and TRBJ2-7; 11 bases fit TRBD1. This sequence originates from a human donor in good health. Specimen: CD4+ T cells from blood. CDR3 nucleotide sequence: TGTGCCAGCAGCTCTGGACAGGGGGCCGAGCAGTACTTC. It codes for CASSSGQGAEQYF.